This T cell receptor (beta chain) was sequenced for a study of T cell responses to AZD1222 COVID-19 vaccine (dated by TCRdb to about 2021). At the level of the whole study: TCR sequencing covered about 230 trial participants: 200 to 220 given two doses of AZD1222 and 26 given two doses of MenACWY control vaccine. Trial participants were enrolled by age into 18-55, 56-69 and 70-plus year subgroups, with around 150, 28 and 57 TCR-sequenced participants respectively. On the study overall, not on this receptor specifically: Most participants were white British and females outnumbered males, and the authors suggested that clonal diversity may have been underestimated. In the small 56-69-year group, the increase in depth fell short of significance, most likely because of low power. Conclusions about previously exposed vaccinees are limited because only six or seven AZD1222 recipients were SARS-CoV-2 seropositive at baseline. Vaccine-associated CD4 TCRs spanned the whole spike protein, with dominant responses in regions 160-218 and 743-854. Reportedly, almost half of the unique spike-specific TCRs recognized epitopes lying outside the regions that are mutated in the B.1.351 and B.1.1.7 variants. Because no day 14 peak-response samples were available, the repertoires could be characterized only after the peak T cell response. A significant rise in spike-specific TCR breadth and depth was observed after two AZD1222 doses relative to day 0 and relative to MenACWY recipients.

The count of this clone is one. Its cognate antigen has yet to be identified. No clone much larger than this one lies a single base away; base qualities are absent. According to the study, the label for this sample's time point signals: about 28 days (+/-7) after the second vaccine dose. AZD1222 recipients whose second dose came at about 4 weeks and those whose second dose came at about 12 weeks were combined into one group, since spike-specific TCR depth and breadth did not differ between the two schedules. Samples from vaccinated people were obtained from the UK trials COV001 and COV002, which included a single-blind randomized controlled phase 2/3 trial of AZD1222 (ChAdOx1 nCoV-19) in healthy adults. Trial participant PBMC samples were collected at day 0 and day 28 after the second dose for TCRbeta chain sequencing. The CDR3 regions of human TCRbeta chains were analyzed by immunosequencing. The paper's data handling went like this. TCRs in the repertoires were compared against a reference library of SARS-CoV-2-specific TCRs that had been generated with the MIRA antigen-specificity platform. Breadth meant the fraction of unique TCRs that were SARS-CoV-2-associated, whereas depth meant the fraction of total T cells that were SARS-CoV-2-associated. Using the MIRA data, each spike-specific TCR was mapped to the spike region that the TCR reacts to and placed in a CD4 or CD8 class. Log10-transformed breadth and depth values were compared by one-way ANOVA with Sidak's multiple comparisons tests. This immuneACCESS table, as held by TCRdb, lists in-frame sequences with V and J called but not all clones. Of the missing ones, under half trace to an unresolved V gene in checked studies; the others have no known cause. Clone size and V and J calls were adopted from that table, with D and trimming inferred from the DNA. In all, the sample holds 150,000 or so clones, and about nine tenths of those were seen once. About 4% of the sample goes to the ten largest clones.

Sequenced material: peripheral blood, taken 28 days after the second AZD1222 dose. This TCR came from an adult who received the AZD1222 COVID-19 vaccine.

CDR3 sequence: CASSRDRGITDTQYF. The DNA is TGTGCCAGCAGCCGGGACAGGGGGATCACAGATACGCAGTATTTT. The receptor chain draws on TRBV7-2 and TRBJ2-3, and 11 junctional nucleotides match TRBD1. Measured from the cysteine to the phenylalanine, the CDR3 is 15 residues long. Kept here is only the CDR3 DNA, which spans 45 bases and is read in frame from base 1. V trim: 5 bases; J trim: 2 bases; unmatched bases: 3. The germline V gene yields SGHTA for CDR1 and FQGNSA for CDR2.